The rows below give T cell receptor beta chains drawn from one sample of a study of T cell responses to AZD1222 COVID-19 vaccine. Generated by immunoSEQ multiplex PCR, the TCRdb table keeps only in-frame clones and is missing some. The data contain about 50,000 clones, over 75% of them seen just once; the ten biggest clones take up roughly 14%. The source material was peripheral blood, sampled on day 0 of AZD1222 vaccination. The receptors were sampled from an adult in good health. CDR3s include the opening cysteine and the closing phenylalanine or tryptophan. Each record gives: D gene, clone size, V gene, J gene, CDR3 protein, CDR3 DNA. D genes are given only for firm matches. Only part of the rows carry a size: once, few, many, or a class if the clone is expanded.

d_call: .
clone_size: .
v_call: TRBV18
j_call: TRBJ1-5
cdr3_aa: CASSPPGVGSNQPQHF
cdr3_nt: TGTGCCAGCTCACCACCGGGCGTTGGTAGCAATCAGCCCCAGCATTTT

d_call: TRBD2
clone_size: .
v_call: TRBV19
j_call: TRBJ2-3
cdr3_aa: CASSRGDTDTQYF
cdr3_nt: TGTGCCAGTAGCCGGGGGGACACAGATACGCAGTATTTT

d_call: TRBD1
clone_size: .
v_call: TRBV2
j_call: TRBJ1-1
cdr3_aa: CASITTGGRTEAFF
cdr3_nt: TGTGCCAGCATTACGACAGGGGGAAGGACTGAAGCTTTCTTT

d_call: .
clone_size: few
v_call: TRBV20-1
j_call: TRBJ1-1
cdr3_aa: CSASPGVGDTEAFF
cdr3_nt: TGCAGTGCTAGTCCTGGTGTTGGGGACACTGAAGCTTTCTTT

d_call: .
clone_size: once
v_call: TRBV19
j_call: TRBJ2-3
cdr3_aa: CATLKGVGYTDTQYF
cdr3_nt: TGTGCCACCTTAAAAGGTGTCGGATACACAGATACGCAGTATTTT

d_call: TRBD1
clone_size: .
v_call: TRBV4-1
j_call: TRBJ2-7
cdr3_aa: CASSQGGTGVYEQYF
cdr3_nt: TGCGCCAGCAGCCAAGGAGGGACAGGGGTTTACGAGCAGTACTTC

d_call: .
clone_size: .
v_call: TRBV24-1
j_call: TRBJ2-4
cdr3_aa: CATRDTIYLAKNIQYF
cdr3_nt: TGTGCCACGAGGGACACCATTTACCTAGCCAAAAACATTCAGTACTTC

d_call: .
clone_size: .
v_call: TRBV30
j_call: TRBJ1-1
cdr3_aa: CAWSRLGTEAFF
cdr3_nt: TGTGCCTGGAGCAGATTAGGTACTGAAGCTTTCTTT

d_call: .
clone_size: .
v_call: TRBV6-5
j_call: TRBJ1-5
cdr3_aa: CASSYSKSESNQPQHF
cdr3_nt: TGTGCCAGCAGTTACTCGAAATCGGAGAGCAATCAGCCCCAGCATTTT

d_call: .
clone_size: .
v_call: TRBV6-5
j_call: TRBJ1-3
cdr3_aa: CASTPEGSSGNTIYF
cdr3_nt: TGTGCCAGCACTCCCGAGGGGTCCTCTGGAAACACCATATATTTT

d_call: TRBD1
clone_size: .
v_call: TRBV6-5
j_call: TRBJ1-1
cdr3_aa: CASHRDRAMNTEAFF
cdr3_nt: TGTGCCAGCCACCGGGACAGGGCTATGAACACTGAAGCTTTCTTT

d_call: .
clone_size: .
v_call: TRBV24-1
j_call: TRBJ2-3
cdr3_aa: CATSAPGGSTDTQYF
cdr3_nt: TGTGCCACCAGTGCCCCCGGGGGCAGCACAGATACGCAGTATTTT

d_call: .
clone_size: .
v_call: TRBV1
j_call: TRBJ2-7
cdr3_aa: CTSSPGLAGEYEQYF
cdr3_nt: TGCACCAGCAGCCCAGGACTAGCGGGAGAATACGAGCAGTACTTC

d_call: TRBD2
clone_size: .
v_call: TRBV19
j_call: TRBJ2-7
cdr3_aa: CASSITFFASGYEQYF
cdr3_nt: TGTGCCAGTAGTATTACGTTCTTTGCTAGCGGATACGAGCAGTACTTC

d_call: TRBD1
clone_size: .
v_call: TRBV7-2
j_call: TRBJ2-5
cdr3_aa: CASSKQGAYQETQYF
cdr3_nt: TGTGCCAGCAGCAAACAGGGGGCCTACCAAGAGACCCAGTACTTC

d_call: .
clone_size: .
v_call: TRBV7-9
j_call: TRBJ1-1
cdr3_aa: CASSLQGIHTEAFF
cdr3_nt: TGTGCCAGCAGCTTACAGGGGATTCACACTGAAGCTTTCTTT

d_call: TRBD1
clone_size: .
v_call: TRBV29-1
j_call: TRBJ1-2
cdr3_aa: CSVDPGSGTGTYGYTF
cdr3_nt: TGCAGCGTTGATCCCGGGTCCGGGACAGGGACCTATGGCTACACCTTC

d_call: TRBD2
clone_size: .
v_call: TRBV29-1
j_call: TRBJ2-2
cdr3_aa: CSVAGGMANTGELFF
cdr3_nt: TGCAGCGTTGCGGGAGGGATGGCGAACACCGGGGAGCTGTTTTTT

d_call: TRBD2
clone_size: .
v_call: TRBV11-3
j_call: TRBJ2-7
cdr3_aa: CASSLGTSGLYEQYF
cdr3_nt: TGTGCCAGCAGCTTAGGGACTAGCGGCCTCTACGAGCAGTACTTC